The clone carrying this T cell receptor (beta chain) was counted once. This entry comes from a study of blood T cell repertoires in COVID-19. The wider study: T cells, B-cell-depleted T cells, or PBMCs supplied cDNA or gDNA.

Sequencing used immunoSEQ multiplex PCR; TCRdb keeps in-frame clones, though not all of them. The top ten clones hold about 4.4% of a sample with approximately 170,000 clones, around 78% of them seen once. Everyone who took part was 18 to 89 years old, and they came from 24 US areas. Cohort assignment relied on participant-reported clinical history. The length of the CDR3 is 15 residues. J was trimmed by 2 bases and V by 5 bases; bases with no gene match: 5. Germline loops: CDR1 MDHEN, CDR2 SYDVKM. The source of this sequence is a woman aged 45-59 years who had recovered from COVID-19. The specimen was PBMCs or T cells enriched from blood (not recorded which). This rearrangement joins TRBV28 to TRBJ2-3; the match to TRBD2 covers 9 bases. The CDR3 DNA sequence: TGTGCCAGCAGTCAGACTAGCGGCCTCACAGATACGCAGTATTTT. It encodes CASSQTSGLTDTQYF.